This TCR beta chain was recorded in a study of molecular identifiers for immune sequencing clone quantification. As for the study in general: Naive CD8 cell RNA, from roughly 21,000 or 96,000 cells, was split five ways in replicates, with four sequenced. Study-level results: Jurkat TCR RNA that was spiked in from one cell was reportedly detectable among one million naive cells. For effector cells, clones above 20 RNA copies held over 99% of molecules; for naive cells, under 1%.

Per germline, CDR1 ENHRY and CDR2 SYGVKD. The CDR3 consists of 16 residues. The junction had 1 base not matched to a gene; V was cut back by 1 base and J by 0 bases. Listed TCR primers, together with previously described methods, were used for the bulk TCR libraries. Each CDR3 protein gets one entry after TCRdb re-called the PCR reads with MiXCR. In the table there are about 640,000 distinct CDR3 sequences, approximately 20% of which are singletons. This clonotype was detected ten times or more. Antigen: not known. This sequence joins TRBV10-3 and TRBJ2-3; 10 bases line up with TRBD2. The TCR originated in a human donor in good health. Some libraries in this study had Jurkat cell RNA spiked in. Sequenced: naive CD8+ T cells from blood, with Jurkat cell RNA spiked in. Subset reported: FACS-sorted CD8+CD4-CCR7+CD45RA+ naive T cells. In DNA, the CDR3 is TGTGCCATCAGTGAGTTAGCGGGAGGCAGCACAGATACGCAGTATTTT. Translation gives CAISELAGGSTDTQYF.